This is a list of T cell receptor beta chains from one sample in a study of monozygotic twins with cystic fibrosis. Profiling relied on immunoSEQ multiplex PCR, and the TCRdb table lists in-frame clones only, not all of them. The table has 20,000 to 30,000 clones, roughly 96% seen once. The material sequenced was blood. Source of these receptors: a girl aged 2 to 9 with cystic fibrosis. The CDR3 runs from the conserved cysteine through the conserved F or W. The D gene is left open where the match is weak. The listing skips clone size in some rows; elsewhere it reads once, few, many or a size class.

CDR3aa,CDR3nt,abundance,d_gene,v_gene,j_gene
CASSFHSGVSYEQYF,TGTGCCAGCAGTTTTCATAGCGGGGTCTCCTACGAGCAGTACTTC,-,TRBD2,TRBV28,TRBJ2-7
CASSYIFPGLAGGLTNKETQYF,TGTGCCAGCAGTTACATTTTTCCGGGACTAGCGGGAGGTCTTACTAACAAAGAGACCCAGTACTTC,-,TRBD2,TRBV28,TRBJ2-5
CASSLPKDEQFF,TGTGCCAGCAGCTTACCCAAAGATGAGCAGTTCTTC,-,-,TRBV7-9,TRBJ2-1
CASSQGSSGSYEQYF,TGTGCCAGCAGCCAAGGGTCTAGCGGGAGTTACGAGCAGTACTTC,-,TRBD2,TRBV7-3,TRBJ2-7
CASSQRDSQETQYF,TGTGCCAGCAGCCAGCGGGACAGCCAAGAGACCCAGTACTTC,-,-,TRBV7-9,TRBJ2-5
CASSPPGDQPQHF,TGTGCCAGCTCACCACCGGGGGATCAGCCCCAGCATTTT,-,-,TRBV18,TRBJ1-5
CASSITGVGQPQHF,TGTGCCAGCAGTATAACAGGGGTAGGTCAGCCCCAGCATTTT,-,TRBD1,TRBV27,TRBJ1-5
CAWSVRVDRDNQPQHF,TGTGCCTGGAGTGTACGGGTGGACAGGGACAATCAGCCCCAGCATTTT,-,TRBD1,TRBV30,TRBJ1-5
CASSPRGNFLNTGELFF,TGTGCCAGCAGCCCGAGGGGTAACTTCCTTAACACCGGGGAGCTGTTTTTT,-,-,TRBV9,TRBJ2-2
CASSKEGRYTDTQYF,TGCGCCAGCAGCAAGGAGGGACGGTACACAGATACGCAGTATTTT,-,-,TRBV5-1,TRBJ2-3
CASSIGRSSYNEQFF,TGTGCCAGTAGTATTGGACGGAGCTCCTACAATGAGCAGTTCTTC,-,-,TRBV19,TRBJ2-1
CASKGEKLFF,TGTGCCAGTAAAGGGGAAAAACTGTTTTTT,once,-,TRBV19,TRBJ1-4
CASSDITSGRANEQFF,TGTGCCAGCAGCGATATAACTAGCGGGAGGGCCAATGAGCAGTTCTTC,-,TRBD2,TRBV9,TRBJ2-1
CASSLREWDGISYEQYF,TGTGCCAGCAGCCTCAGAGAATGGGACGGAATTTCCTACGAGCAGTACTTC,-,-,TRBV7-9,TRBJ2-7
CASSLGYDTGELFF,TGTGCCAGCAGCCTTGGATACGACACCGGGGAGCTGTTTTTT,-,-,TRBV14,TRBJ2-2
CASSQTGTGGVYEQYF,TGCGCCAGCAGCCAAACCGGGACAGGGGGAGTTTACGAGCAGTACTTC,once,TRBD1,TRBV4-1,TRBJ2-7
CASKWGGPITGELFF,TGTGCCAGCAAATGGGGGGGACCCATCACCGGGGAGCTGTTTTTT,once,TRBD2,TRBV6-5,TRBJ2-2
CASSWTSGRKDTQYF,TGTGCCAGCTCCTGGACTAGCGGGAGGAAAGATACGCAGTATTTT,-,TRBD2,TRBV2,TRBJ2-3
CASSPGGTVYGYTF,TGTGCCAGCAGCCCAGGAGGGACCGTCTATGGCTACACCTTC,few,-,TRBV14,TRBJ1-2
CASSLRAPDTQYF,TGCGCCAGCAGCTTGCGGGCCCCAGATACGCAGTATTTT,-,-,TRBV5-1,TRBJ2-3
CASSSYKGGTSNQPQHF,TGTGCCAGCAGTTCCTACAAGGGTGGGACAAGCAATCAGCCCCAGCATTTT,-,-,TRBV27,TRBJ1-5
CAWSVGSGDTQYF,TGTGCCTGGAGTGTGGGTAGCGGCGATACGCAGTATTTT,-,-,TRBV30,TRBJ2-3
CASSWGGTSGKNEQFF,TGTGCCAGCAGCTGGGGGGGGACTAGCGGGAAAAATGAGCAGTTCTTC,-,TRBD2,TRBV5-4,TRBJ2-1
CASSHGTGGSSNQPQHF,TGCGCCAGCAGCCACGGGACAGGGGGCTCTAGCAATCAGCCCCAGCATTTT,-,TRBD1,TRBV4-1,TRBJ1-5
CASSQVREPKNIQYF,TGTGCCAGCTCGCAGGTTAGGGAGCCCAAAAACATTCAGTACTTC,-,-,TRBV18,TRBJ2-4
CASSSDNFNGYTF,TGTGCCAGCAGTTCGGACAACTTCAATGGCTACACCTTC,once,-,TRBV5-4,TRBJ1-2
CASSSLGQGANEQFF,TGTGCCAGCAGCTCTCTGGGGCAGGGGGCGAATGAGCAGTTCTTC,once,TRBD1,TRBV7-9,TRBJ2-1
CASSGGIARGTDTQYF,TGTGCCAGCAGCGGTGGGATAGCTCGGGGCACAGATACGCAGTATTTT,-,-,TRBV14,TRBJ2-3
CASSYGTGNTITGIYF,TGTGCCAGCAGTTACGGCACGGGGAACACCATAACGGGCATATATTTT,-,-,TRBV6-6,TRBJ1-3
CSVDYGIRDRHTEAFF,TGCAGCGTTGATTATGGCATTAGGGACAGACACACTGAAGCTTTCTTT,-,TRBD1,TRBV29-1,TRBJ1-1
CAWSVRRSGLSYNEQFF,TGTGCCTGGAGTGTAAGGCGTTCAGGGCTCTCCTACAATGAGCAGTTCTTC,-,-,TRBV30,TRBJ2-1
CASSEVGLAGFDEQFF,TGCGCCAGCAGTGAAGTCGGACTAGCGGGATTTGATGAGCAGTTCTTC,-,TRBD2,TRBV10-1,TRBJ2-1
CASSYVTGTGANVLTF,TGTGCCAGCAGTTACGTGACAGGGACTGGGGCCAACGTCCTGACTTTC,-,TRBD1,TRBV6-5,TRBJ2-6